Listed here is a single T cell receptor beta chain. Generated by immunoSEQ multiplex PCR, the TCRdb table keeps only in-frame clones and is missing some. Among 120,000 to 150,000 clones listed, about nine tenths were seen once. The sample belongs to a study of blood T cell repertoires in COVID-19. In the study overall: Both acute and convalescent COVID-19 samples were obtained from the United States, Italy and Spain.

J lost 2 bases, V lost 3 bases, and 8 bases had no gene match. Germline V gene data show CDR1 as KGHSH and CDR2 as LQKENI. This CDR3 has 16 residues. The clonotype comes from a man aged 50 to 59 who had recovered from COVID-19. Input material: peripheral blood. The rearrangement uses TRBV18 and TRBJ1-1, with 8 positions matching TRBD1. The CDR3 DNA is TGTGCCAGCTCACCGTTTCGGACAGGGCAAAACACTGAAGCTTTCTTT. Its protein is CASSPFRTGQNTEAFF. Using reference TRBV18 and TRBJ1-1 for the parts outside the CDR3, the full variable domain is NAGVMQNPRHLVRRRGQEARLRCSPMKGHSHVYWYRQLPEEGLKFMVYLQKENIIDESGMPKERFSAEFPKEGPSILRIQQVVRGDSAAYFCASSPFRTGQNTEAFFGQGTRLTVV.